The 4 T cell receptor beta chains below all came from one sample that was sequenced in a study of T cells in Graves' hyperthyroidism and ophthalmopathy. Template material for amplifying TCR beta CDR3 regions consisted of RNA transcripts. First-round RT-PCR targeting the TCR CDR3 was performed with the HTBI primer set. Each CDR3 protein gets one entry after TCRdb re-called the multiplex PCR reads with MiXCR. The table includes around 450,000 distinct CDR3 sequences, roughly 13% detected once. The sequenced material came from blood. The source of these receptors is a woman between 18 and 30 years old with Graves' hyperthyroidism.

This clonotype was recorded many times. The DNA for the CDR3 is TGCGCCAGCAGCACAACTAGCGGTCCCTACGAGCAGTACTTC. Amino acid sequence: CASSTTSGPYEQYF. The chain uses TRBV5-1 and TRBJ2-7, with TRBD2 matching over 8 bases. The junction had 5 bases not matched to a gene; V was cut back by 4 bases and J by 2 bases. Germline CDR1 reads SGHRS; CDR2 reads YFSETQ. This CDR3 has 14 residues. The whole variable domain, remainder taken from reference TRBV5-1 and TRBJ2-7, is KAGVTQTPRYLIKTRGQQVTLSCSPISGHRSVSWYQQTPGQGLQFLFEYFSETQRNKGNFPGRFSGRQFSNSRSEMNVSTLELGDSALYLCASSTTSGPYEQYFGPGTRLTVT.

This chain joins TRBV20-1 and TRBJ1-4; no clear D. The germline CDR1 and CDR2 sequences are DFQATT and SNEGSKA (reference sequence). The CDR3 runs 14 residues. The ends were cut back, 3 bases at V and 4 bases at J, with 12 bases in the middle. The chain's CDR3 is CSASYLAVNEKLFF. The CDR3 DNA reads TGCAGTGCTAGTTATTTGGCAGTTAATGAAAAACTGTTTTTT.

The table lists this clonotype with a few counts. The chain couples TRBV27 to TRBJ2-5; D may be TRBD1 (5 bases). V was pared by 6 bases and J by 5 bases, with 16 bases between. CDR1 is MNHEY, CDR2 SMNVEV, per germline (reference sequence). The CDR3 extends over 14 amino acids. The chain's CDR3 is CASSRRGLGETQYF. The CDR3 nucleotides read TGTGCCAGCAGCCGTAGGGGTCTGGGGGAGACCCAGTACTTC.

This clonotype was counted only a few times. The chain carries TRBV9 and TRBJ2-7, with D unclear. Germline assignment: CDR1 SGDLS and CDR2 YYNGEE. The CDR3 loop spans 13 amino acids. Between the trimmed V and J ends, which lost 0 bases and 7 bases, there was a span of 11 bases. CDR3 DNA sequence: TGTGCCAGCAGCGTAGACGCGGAAGGGGAGCAGTACTTC. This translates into CASSVDAEGEQYF.